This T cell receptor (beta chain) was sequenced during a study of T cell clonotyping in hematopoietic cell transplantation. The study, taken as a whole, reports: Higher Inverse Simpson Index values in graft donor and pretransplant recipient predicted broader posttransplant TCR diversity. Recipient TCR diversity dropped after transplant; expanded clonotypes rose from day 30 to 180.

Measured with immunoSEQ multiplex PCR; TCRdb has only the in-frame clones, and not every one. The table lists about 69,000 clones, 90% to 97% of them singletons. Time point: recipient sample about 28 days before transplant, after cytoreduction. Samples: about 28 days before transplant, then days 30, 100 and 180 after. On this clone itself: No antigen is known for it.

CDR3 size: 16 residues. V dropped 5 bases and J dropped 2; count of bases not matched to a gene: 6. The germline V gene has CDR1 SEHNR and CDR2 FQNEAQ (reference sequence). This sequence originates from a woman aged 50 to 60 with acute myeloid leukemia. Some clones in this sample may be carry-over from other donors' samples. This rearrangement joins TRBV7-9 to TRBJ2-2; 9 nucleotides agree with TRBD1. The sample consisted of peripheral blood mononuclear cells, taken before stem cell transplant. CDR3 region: CASSPGTGRNTGELFF. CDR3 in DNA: TGTGCCAGCAGCCCAGGGACAGGGAGAAACACCGGGGAGCTGTTTTTT. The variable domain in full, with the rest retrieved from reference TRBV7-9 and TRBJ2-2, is DTGVSQNPRHKITKRGQNVTFRCDPISEHNRLYWYRQTLGQGPEFLTYFQNEAQLEKSRLLSDRFSAERPKGSFSTLEIQRTEQGDSAMYLCASSPGTGRNTGELFFGEGSRLTVL.